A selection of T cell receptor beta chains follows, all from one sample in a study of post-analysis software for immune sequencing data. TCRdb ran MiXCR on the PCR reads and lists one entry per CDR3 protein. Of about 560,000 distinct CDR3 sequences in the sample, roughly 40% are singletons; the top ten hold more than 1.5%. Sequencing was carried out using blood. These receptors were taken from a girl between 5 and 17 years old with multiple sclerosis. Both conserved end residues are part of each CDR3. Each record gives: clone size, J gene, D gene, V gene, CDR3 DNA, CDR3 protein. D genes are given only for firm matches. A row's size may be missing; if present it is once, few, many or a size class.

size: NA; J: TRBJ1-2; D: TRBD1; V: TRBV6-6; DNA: TGTGCCAGCAGTTACCCCGACAGGGAACCTAATGGCTACACCTTC; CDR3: CASSYPDREPNGYTF
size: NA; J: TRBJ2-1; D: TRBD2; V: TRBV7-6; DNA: TGTGCCAGCAGCTTAGTAGGGCTAGCGGGAGTTTTCAATGAGCAGTTCTTC; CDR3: CASSLVGLAGVFNEQFF
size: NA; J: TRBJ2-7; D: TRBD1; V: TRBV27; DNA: TGTGCCAGTAGTTACGGAGGGACAGGCGCCTACGAGCAGTACTTC; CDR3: CASSYGGTGAYEQYF
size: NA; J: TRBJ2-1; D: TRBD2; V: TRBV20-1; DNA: TGCAGTGCCTTTACCGGGACTAGCGGGTTAGGCAATGAGCAGTTCTTC; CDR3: CSAFTGTSGLGNEQFF
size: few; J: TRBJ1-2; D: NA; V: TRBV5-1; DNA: TGCGCCAGCAGCTTGGGCAGGGTTACACTCGGCTACACCTTC; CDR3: CASSLGRVTLGYTF
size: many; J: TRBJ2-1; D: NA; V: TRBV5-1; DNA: TGCGCCAGCAGCGGGACTTACAATGAGCAGTTCTTC; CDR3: CASSGTYNEQFF
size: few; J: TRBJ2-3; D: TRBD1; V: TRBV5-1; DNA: TGCGCCAGCAGTTCGACAGGGTTGACAGATACGCAGTATTTT; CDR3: CASSSTGLTDTQYF
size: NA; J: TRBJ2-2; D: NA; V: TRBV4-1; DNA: TGCGCCAGCAGCCAAACCCCCCGGGGGTTGAAAAACACCGGGGAGCTGTTTTTT; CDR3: CASSQTPRGLKNTGELFF
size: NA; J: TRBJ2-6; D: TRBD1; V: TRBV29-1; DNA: TGCAGCGTGGGAGGACAGGGGCTTTTTTCTGGGGCCAACGTCCTGACTTTC; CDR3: CSVGGQGLFSGANVLTF
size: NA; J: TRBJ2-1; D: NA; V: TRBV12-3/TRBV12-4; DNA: TGTGCCAGCACCCGAGGGGGGTACAATGAGCAGTTCTTC; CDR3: CASTRGGYNEQFF
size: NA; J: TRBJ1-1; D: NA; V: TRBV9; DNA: TGTGCCAGCAGCGTAGATCGGTTGAACACTGAAGCTTTCTTT; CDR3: CASSVDRLNTEAFF
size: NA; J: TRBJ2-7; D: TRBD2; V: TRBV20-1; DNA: TGCAGTGCTAGAGATACTACGGCGAGCGGGGACTCCTACGAGCAGTACTTC; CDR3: CSARDTTASGDSYEQYF
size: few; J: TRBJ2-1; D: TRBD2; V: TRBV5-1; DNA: TGCGCCAGCAAGAGTAGCGGGTCCCGATACAATGAGCAGTTCTTC; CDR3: CASKSSGSRYNEQFF
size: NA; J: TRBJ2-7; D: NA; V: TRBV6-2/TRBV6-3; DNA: TGTGCCAGCAGTTACAGCTATTCCTACGAGCAGTACTTC; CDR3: CASSYSYSYEQYF
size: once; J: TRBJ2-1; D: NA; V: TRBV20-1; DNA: TGCAGTGCGAGAAAGAGCCCTTCTGGCAATGAGCAGTTCTTC; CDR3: CSARKSPSGNEQFF
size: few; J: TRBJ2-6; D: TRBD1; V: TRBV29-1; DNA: TGCAGCGTCCTACCGGGACAGGGTGTTGGGGCCAACGTCCTGACTTTC; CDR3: CSVLPGQGVGANVLTF
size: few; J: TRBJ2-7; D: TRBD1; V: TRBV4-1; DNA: TGCGCCAGCAGCGCCCCCGGACAGGGTCCCTACGAGCAGTACTTC; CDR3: CASSAPGQGPYEQYF
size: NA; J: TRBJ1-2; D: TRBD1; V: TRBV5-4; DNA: TGTGCCAGCAGCCAAGACAGGGGTGTGGGCTACACCTTC; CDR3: CASSQDRGVGYTF
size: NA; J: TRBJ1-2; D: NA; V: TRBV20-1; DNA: TGCAGTGCTGCCCCGGGGGCTGGCTATGGCTACACCTTC; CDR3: CSAAPGAGYGYTF
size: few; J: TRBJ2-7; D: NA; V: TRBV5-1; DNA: TGCGCCAGCAGCCCCAACAGGGCCGAGCAGTACTTC; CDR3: CASSPNRAEQYF
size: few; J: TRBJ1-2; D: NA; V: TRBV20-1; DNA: TGCAGTGCCAGCGAGCCTGGCGGCCCGTATGGCTACACCTTC; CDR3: CSASEPGGPYGYTF
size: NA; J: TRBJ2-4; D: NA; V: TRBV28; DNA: TGTGCCAGCAGTAAGACAGGGCTAGCGAAGCAGTACTTC; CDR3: CASSKTGLAKQYF
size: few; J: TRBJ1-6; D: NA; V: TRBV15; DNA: TGTGCCACCAGCAGAGATCGGGCTGAAGTCTCCTATAATTCACCCCTCCACTTT; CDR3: CATSRDRAEVSYNSPLHF
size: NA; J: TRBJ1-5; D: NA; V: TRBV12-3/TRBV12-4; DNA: TGTGCCAGCAGTTTACCGGGAAATCAGCCCCAGCATTTT; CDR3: CASSLPGNQPQHF
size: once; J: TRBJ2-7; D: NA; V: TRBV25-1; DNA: TGTGCCAGCAGTGAAGTGGAGGGGACCTACGAGCGGTACTTC; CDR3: CASSEVEGTYERYF
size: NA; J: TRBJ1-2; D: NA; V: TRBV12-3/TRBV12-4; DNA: TGTGCCAGCAGTTCTCGATTTTACGGCTACACCTTC; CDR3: CASSSRFYGYTF
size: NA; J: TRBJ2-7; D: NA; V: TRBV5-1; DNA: TGCGCCAGCGGGGCAGTACCCTACGAGCAGTACTTC; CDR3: CASGAVPYEQYF
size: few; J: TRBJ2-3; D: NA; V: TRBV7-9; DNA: TGTGCCAGCAGCTTAGTGGCGGATAAGCGCACAGATACGCAGTATTTT; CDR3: CASSLVADKRTDTQYF
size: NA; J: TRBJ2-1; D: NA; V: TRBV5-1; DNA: TGCGCCAGCAGCCCATACCGGGCGCCAGAAAATGAGCAGTTCTTC; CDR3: CASSPYRAPENEQFF
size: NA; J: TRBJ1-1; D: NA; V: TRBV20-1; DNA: TGCAGTGCTCGGCGGGGACGGTTGAACACTGAAGCTTTCTTT; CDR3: CSARRGRLNTEAFF
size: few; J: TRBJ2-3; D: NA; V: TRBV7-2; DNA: TGTGCCAGCAGCTCTCTATCGGACACCACAGATACGCAGTATTTT; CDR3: CASSSLSDTTDTQYF
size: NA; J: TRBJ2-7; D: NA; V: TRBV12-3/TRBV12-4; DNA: TGTGCCAGCAGTCCCACTAGGGACGGTTTCTACGAGCAGTACTTC; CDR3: CASSPTRDGFYEQYF
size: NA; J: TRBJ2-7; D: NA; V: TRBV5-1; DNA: TGCGCCAGCAACTTTCCCTACGAGCAGTACTTC; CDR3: CASNFPYEQYF
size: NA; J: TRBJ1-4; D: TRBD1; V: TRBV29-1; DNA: TGCAGCGTACAGGGGGCGCAGAATGAAAAACTGTTTTTT; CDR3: CSVQGAQNEKLFF
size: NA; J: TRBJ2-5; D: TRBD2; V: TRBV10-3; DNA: TGTGCCATCAGGCTGAGCGGGGGGGAGGAGACCCAGTACTTC; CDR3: CAIRLSGGEETQYF
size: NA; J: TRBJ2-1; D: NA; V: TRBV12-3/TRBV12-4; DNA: TGTGCCAGCAGTTTAGGACTAGGAACGGATGAGCAGTTCTTC; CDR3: CASSLGLGTDEQFF
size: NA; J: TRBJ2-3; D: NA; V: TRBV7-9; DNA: TGTGCCAGCAGCTTGGAGAGGGTAGATACGCAGTATTTT; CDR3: CASSLERVDTQYF
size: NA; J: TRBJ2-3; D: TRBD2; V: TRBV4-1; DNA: TGCGCCAGCAGCCAAGTTAGCGGGGGGGCAGATACGCAGTATTTT; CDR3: CASSQVSGGADTQYF
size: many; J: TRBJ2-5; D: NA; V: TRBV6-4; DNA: TGTGCCAGCAGAAGGTTACCGGGCGAGACCCAGTACTTC; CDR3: CASRRLPGETQYF
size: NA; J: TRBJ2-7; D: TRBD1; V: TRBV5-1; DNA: TGCGCCAGCAGCGGGACAGCGAGAACCTACGAGCAGTACTTC; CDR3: CASSGTARTYEQYF
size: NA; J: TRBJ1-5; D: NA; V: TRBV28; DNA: TGTGCCAGCAGGAACAATCAGCCCCAGCATTTT; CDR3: CASRNNQPQHF
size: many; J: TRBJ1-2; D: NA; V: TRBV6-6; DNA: TGTGCCAGCAGTCCCGGACAGACCTATGGCTACACCTTC; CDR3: CASSPGQTYGYTF